The next 32 T cell receptor beta chains were all read from a single sample in a study of blood T cell repertoires in COVID-19. Clones were read by immunoSEQ multiplex PCR, and TCRdb kept only the in-frame ones, dropping some. The sample has roughly 320,000 clones, 90% seen once. Sequencing was performed on peripheral blood. Every receptor here comes from a woman aged 45-65 years with COVID-19, enrolled during active disease.

The table lists this clone with a few counts. The same CDR3 also results from other DNA sequences found in this sample. The chain has TRBV30 and TRBJ1-5; D gene uncertain. The CDR3 contains 13 residues. Trimming took 2 bases from V and 2 from J, leaving 7 bases between them. The V gene's germline CDR1 is GTSNPN and CDR2 SVGIG (reference sequence). The CDR3, as DNA: TGTGCCTGGAGTCCGGGAGGCAATCAGCCCCAGCATTTT. Protein: CAWSPGGNQPQHF.

The chain recombines TRBV10-3 with TRBJ2-7; 8 nucleotides agree with TRBD1. The CDR3 length is 15 residues. V gave up 1 base and J gave up 6 bases; unmatched junction bases: 8. The V gene's germline CDR1 is ENHRY and CDR2 SYGVKD. CDR3: CAISEYTTGECEQYF. The CDR3 nucleotides are TGTGCCATCAGTGAGTATACGACAGGGGAGTGCGAGCAGTACTTC.

This sequence joins TRBV2 and TRBJ2-7; 7 positions agree with TRBD2. The CDR3 spans 14 residues. Trimming removed 9 bases from V and 6 bases from J; junction bases left unmatched: 14. The germline V gene encodes CDR1 SNHLY and CDR2 FYNNEI. For the CDR3, the DNA is TGTGCCAGTCGTAGACTAGCAGAACGATCCGAGCAGTACTTC. As protein: CASRRLAERSEQYF.

The chain is built from TRBV9 and TRBJ1-1; a possible D gene is TRBD1 (6 bases). Germline V gene lookup returns CDR1 SGDLS and CDR2 YYNGEE. The CDR3 has 15 amino acids. V was pared by 2 bases and J by 4 bases, with 15 bases between. The CDR3 DNA follows: TGTGCCAGCAGCGTGGCGGGGGGGCGCGGCACTGAAGCTTTCTTT. Amino acid sequence: CASSVAGGRGTEAFF. The full variable domain, rest sourced from reference TRBV9 and TRBJ1-1, is DSGVTQTPKHLITATGQRVTLRCSPRSGDLSVYWYQQSLDQGLQFLIQYYNGEERAKGNILERFSAQQFPDLHSELNLSSLELGDSALYFCASSVAGGRGTEAFFGQGTRLTVV.

The chain combines TRBV6-2 or TRBV6-3 with TRBJ2-7; D gene unclear. Germline V gene sequence: CDR1 MNHEY, CDR2 SVGEGT. V shed 4 bases and J shed 5 bases, with 12 bases lying between them. This CDR3 region has 13 residues. This CDR3 is CASSLRILHEQYF. Here the CDR3 DNA reads TGTGCCAGCAGTTTGAGGATTTTACACGAGCAGTACTTC.

This clone has a single count. The genes are TRBV14 and TRBJ1-6; 7 bases agree with TRBD1. This CDR3 comprises 16 residues. CDR1 SGHDN and CDR2 FVKESK come from the germline V gene. V trimming: 2 bases; J trimming: 3 bases; junction bases outside the gene matches: 4. CDR3 residues: CASSQPTGNYNSPLHF. The CDR3 DNA reads as TGTGCCAGCAGCCAACCGACAGGGAACTATAATTCACCCCTCCACTTT.

V usage is TRBV15 and J usage is TRBJ1-1; possible D gene TRBD1, 6 bases. The V gene lost 3 bases and the J gene lost 4 bases, with 9 bases spanning the gap. This CDR3 has 13 amino acids. The germline V gene has CDR1 LNHNV and CDR2 YYDKDF (reference sequence). Written as DNA, the CDR3 is TGTGCCACCAGCAGGCAAGGGGGCACTGAAGCTTTCTTT. This sequence encodes CATSRQGGTEAFF.

V usage is TRBV7-2 and J usage is TRBJ2-3; tentative D call: TRBD1 (5 bases). With 5 bases removed from V and 3 bases from J, the gap between germline ends came to 12 bases. Germline lookup yields CDR1 SGHTA and CDR2 FQGNSA. The CDR3 extends over 14 amino acids. The chain's CDR3 is CASSPRPGTDTQYF. CDR3 in DNA: TGTGCCAGCAGCCCCCGGCCAGGGACAGATACGCAGTATTTT.

J is TRBJ1-2 and V is TRBV29-1; D gene unclear. V was trimmed by 0 bases and J by 0 bases, leaving 20 bases between them. This CDR3 has 18 residues. The germline CDR1 and CDR2 sequences are SQVTM and ANQGSEA. CDR3 residues: CSVEDRYGSKSANYGYTF. CDR3 DNA: TGCAGCGTTGAAGATCGATATGGGAGTAAATCCGCTAACTATGGCTACACCTTC.

The chain joins TRBV5-1 to TRBJ1-2; D might be TRBD1 (6 bases). V lost 0 bases to trimming and J lost 3 bases, with 9 bases between them. CDR1 is SGHRS, CDR2 YFSETQ, per germline. There are 14 residues in the CDR3. The CDR3 protein is CASSLARTDYGYTF. CDR3 DNA sequence: TGCGCCAGCAGCTTGGCCAGGACAGACTATGGCTACACCTTC.

This chain joins TRBV7-2 and TRBJ2-7; D gene unclear. This CDR3 region has 11 residues. Per germline, CDR1 SGHTA and CDR2 FQGNSA. V lost 5 bases and J 2 bases, leaving 4 bases between the germline ends. DNA of the CDR3: TGTGCCAGCAGCGAGACCTACGAGCAGTACTTC. Protein: CASSETYEQYF. The full variable domain, with the rest looked up from reference TRBV7-2 and TRBJ2-7, is GAGVSQSPSNKVTEKGKDVELRCDPISGHTALYWYRQSLGQGLEFLIYFQGNSAPDKSGLPSDRFSAERTGGSVSTLTIQRTQQEDSAVYLCASSETYEQYFGPGTRLTVT.

The chain links TRBV5-1 to TRBJ2-7; D remains ambiguous. V was trimmed by 0 bases and J by 3 bases, leaving 7 bases between them. The CDR3 consists of 13 residues. CDR1 is SGHRS, CDR2 YFSETQ, per germline. The CDR3 DNA sequence: TGCGCCAGCAGCTTGGAACTTCACTACGAGCAGTACTTC. This encodes CASSLELHYEQYF.

As regards this clone: The same CDR3 arises from other DNA sequences in this sample as well. The gene calls are TRBV6-4 and TRBJ1-1; no clear D gene. The CDR3 contains 13 residues. The V and J ends lost 4 bases and 3 bases respectively, with 9 bases between them. CDR1 is MRHNA and CDR2 is SNTAGT in the germline V gene. The CDR3 protein is CASSATRDTEAFF. CDR3 coding DNA: TGTGCCAGCAGTGCCACGAGGGACACTGAAGCTTTCTTT.

The chain is built from TRBV7-3 and TRBJ2-2, with 11 bases identical to TRBD2. The junction had 9 bases not matched to a gene; V was cut back by 4 bases and J by 5 bases. CDR1 and CDR2 (germline): SGHTA, FQGTGA. The CDR3 spans 17 residues. Written as DNA, the CDR3 is TGTGCCAGCAGCTCTTCTAGCGGGAGGACCCCAACCGGGGAGCTGTTTTTT. Translation: CASSSSSGRTPTGELFF.

This clone has only one observation. The V and J genes are TRBV7-8 and TRBJ1-4, with a weak D call TRBD1 (5 bases). Trimming pared 5 bases from V and 6 bases from J, leaving 10 bases between. The germline CDR1 and CDR2 sequences are SGHVS and FQNEAQ. The CDR3 is 13 residues long. The CDR3 sequence: CASSTDRDEKLFF. CDR3 nucleotide sequence: TGTGCCAGCAGCACCGACAGAGATGAAAAACTGTTTTTT.

CDR3 loop: CASSSRTGGDSYEQYF. CDR3 DNA sequence: TGTGCCAGTAGTTCGCGGACAGGGGGAGACTCCTACGAGCAGTACTTC. This sequence joins TRBV19 and TRBJ2-7; 10 nucleotides align to TRBD1. The CDR3 runs 16 residues. With V trimmed by 5 bases and J by 0 bases, 7 bases remained unmatched. The V gene's germline CDR1 is LNHDA and CDR2 SQIVND (reference sequence). The full variable domain, rest sourced from reference TRBV19 and TRBJ2-7, is DGGITQSPKYLFRKEGQNVTLSCEQNLNHDAMYWYRQDPGQGLRLIYYSQIVNDFQKGDIAEGYSVSREKKESFPLTVTSAQKNPTAFYLCASSSRTGGDSYEQYFGPGTRLTVT.

The chain combines TRBV6-5 with TRBJ1-4; D may be TRBD1 (5 bases). Per the germline V gene, CDR1 is MNHEY and CDR2 is SVGAGI. The V end was cut by 3 bases, the J end by 5 bases, with 13 bases between. CDR3 length equals 15 residues. CDR3 sequence reads: CASSYFPQGNEKLFF. CDR3 nucleotide sequence: TGTGCCAGCAGTTATTTCCCGCAGGGCAATGAAAAACTGTTTTTT.

The gene calls are TRBV19 and TRBJ1-4; D gene uncertain. The length of the CDR3 is 11 residues. Germline CDR1 is LNHDA and CDR2 is SQIVND (reference sequence). Trimming left V 7 bases short and J 7 bases short, with 7 bases between. Here the CDR3 DNA reads TGTGCCAGTAACCAAGCTGAAAAACTGTTTTTT. Residues: CASNQAEKLFF. The whole variable domain, remainder taken from reference TRBV19 and TRBJ1-4, is DGGITQSPKYLFRKEGQNVTLSCEQNLNHDAMYWYRQDPGQGLRLIYYSQIVNDFQKGDIAEGYSVSREKKESFPLTVTSAQKNPTAFYLCASNQAEKLFFGSGTQLSVL.

The chain combines TRBV5-1 with TRBJ2-7, with 15 bases that match TRBD2. CDR1 is SGHRS, CDR2 YFSETQ, per germline. The CDR3 loop spans 15 amino acids. V gave up 4 bases and J gave up 9 bases; unmatched junction bases: 8. The CDR3 DNA follows: TGCGCCAGCAGCATCGACCCGGGACTAGCGGGAGGGCAGTACTTC. Its protein is CASSIDPGLAGGQYF. The full variable domain, its missing parts supplied by reference TRBV5-1 and TRBJ2-7, is KAGVTQTPRYLIKTRGQQVTLSCSPISGHRSVSWYQQTPGQGLQFLFEYFSETQRNKGNFPGRFSGRQFSNSRSEMNVSTLELGDSALYLCASSIDPGLAGGQYFGPGTRLTVT.

The chain uses TRBV7-9 and TRBJ1-3, with D hard to call. The ends were cut back, 3 bases at V and 8 bases at J, with 14 bases in the middle. The CDR3 is made up of 14 amino acids. The germline V gene encodes CDR1 SEHNR and CDR2 FQNEAQ (reference sequence). The CDR3 loop is CASSFRRAGDTIYF. CDR3 nucleotides: TGTGCCAGCAGCTTTCGGAGGGCGGGAGACACCATATATTTT.

J is TRBJ2-4 and V is TRBV29-1; 9 bases match TRBD1. J gave up 0 bases and V 6 bases, and 6 bases lay outside the gene matches. CDR3 length: 15 amino acids. Germline CDR1 reads SQVTM; CDR2 reads ANQGSEA. CDR3 nucleotide sequence: TGCAGCGTGGGAAAGGGACAGGGAGCCAAAAACATTCAGTACTTC. Its protein product is CSVGKGQGAKNIQYF. Filled out from reference TRBV29-1 and TRBJ2-4, the complete variable domain reads SAVISQKPSRDICQRGTSLTIQCQVDSQVTMMFWYRQQPGQSLTLIATANQGSEATYESGFVIDKFPISRPNLTFSTLTVSNMSPEDSSIYLCSVGKGQGAKNIQYFGAGTRLSVL.

The chain has TRBV24-1 and TRBJ2-1; 14 bases line up with TRBD2. The length of the CDR3 is 18 residues. CDR1 is KGHDR, CDR2 SFDVKD, per germline. Trimming cost V 3 bases and J 7 bases; bases outside gene matches: 10. CDR3 sequence: CATSDRPTSGRGRNEQFF. The CDR3 nucleotides are TGTGCCACCAGTGATAGACCGACTAGCGGGAGGGGGAGGAATGAGCAGTTCTTC.

The V and J genes are TRBV5-1 and TRBJ2-5; 8 bases map to TRBD2. CDR3 length: 19 amino acids. V gave up 0 bases and J gave up 2 bases; unmatched junction bases: 15. The germline CDR1 and CDR2 sequences are SGHRS and YFSETQ. The CDR3 nucleotides are TGCGCCAGCAGCTTGGCCGGGGGGGTCGGCCGAGTGCGACAAGAGACCCAGTACTTC. This codes for CASSLAGGVGRVRQETQYF.

The J gene is TRBJ2-5, the V gene TRBV24-1, with D perhaps TRBD2 (6 bases). V dropped 3 bases and J dropped 4 bases, with 17 bases sitting between them. Germline V gives CDR1 KGHDR, CDR2 SFDVKD. The CDR3 has 16 residues. Here the CDR3 DNA reads TGTGCCACCAGTGATCCACAGCCTCAGGGAGGAGAGACCCAGTACTTC. Translating it yields CATSDPQPQGGETQYF.

This rearrangement joins TRBV5-1 to TRBJ1-2; D is perhaps TRBD1 (6 bases). CDR1 SGHRS and CDR2 YFSETQ come from the germline V gene. V lost 5 bases and J lost 4, with 21 bases in between. The CDR3 sequence is 16 residues long. As DNA, the CDR3 is TGCGCCAGCAGAGTTCAGGGGCGCGCGGGTGGCTATGGCTACACCTTC. Its translation: CASRVQGRAGGYGYTF.

The rearrangement links TRBV5-1 to TRBJ1-3; D not resolved. V dropped 1 base and J dropped 0 bases, with 8 bases sitting between them. The germline CDR1 and CDR2 sequences are SGHRS and YFSETQ. The CDR3 length is 15 residues. The CDR3 is CASSLKESSGNTIYF. The CDR3 bases are TGCGCCAGCAGCTTGAAGGAGAGCTCTGGAAACACCATATATTTT.

This chain joins TRBV15 and TRBJ1-4; TRBD1 agrees at 12 bases. This CDR3 spans 15 amino acids. Germline V lookup: CDR1 LNHNV, CDR2 YYDKDF (reference sequence). Germline trimming cut 8 bases from V and 7 bases from J; bases unmatched to any gene: 8. The CDR3, as DNA: TGTGCCACCGGGACAGGGGGCCGGTTAGCTGAAAAACTGTTTTTT. This codes for CATGTGGRLAEKLFF.

This chain joins TRBV11-3 and TRBJ2-1; D possibly corresponds to TRBD1 (6 bases). Trimming took 8 bases from V and 9 from J, leaving 20 bases between them. Germline V lookup: CDR1 SGHNT, CDR2 YENEEA. This CDR3 has 14 residues. The CDR3 reads CASGRGYSEGEQFF. DNA for the CDR3: TGTGCCAGCGGAAGGGGGTACTCAGAGGGTGAGCAGTTCTTC.

The chain recombines TRBV15 with TRBJ1-5, with 11 bases identical to TRBD1. CDR3 length: 15 amino acids. Trimming removed 5 bases from V and 3 bases from J; junction bases left unmatched: 3. The germline V gene encodes CDR1 LNHNV and CDR2 YYDKDF (reference sequence). In DNA, the CDR3 is TGTGCCACCAGCCTGGACAGGGGGCACAATCAGCCCCAGCATTTT. The encoded protein is CATSLDRGHNQPQHF.

The chain recombines TRBV18 with TRBJ2-5, with D perhaps matching TRBD1 (6 bases). The CDR3 runs 13 residues. Germline V gives CDR1 KGHSH, CDR2 LQKENI. V shed 6 bases and J shed 4 bases, with 12 bases lying between them. CDR3 in amino acids: CASSRGTTETQYF. The CDR3 nucleotides are TGTGCCAGCTCCCGTGGGACAACAGAGACCCAGTACTTC.

The V call is TRBV30, the J call TRBJ2-6, with 9 bases matching TRBD1. The CDR3 is 17 residues long. The germline gives CDR1 GTSNPN, CDR2 SVGIG (reference sequence). The V segment lost 4 bases and the J segment 0 bases; nucleotides outside the gene matches: 7. In DNA, the CDR3 is TGTGCCTGGAACAAACAGGGGGCGGGCTCTGGGGCCAACGTCCTGACTTTC. The encoded protein is CAWNKQGAGSGANVLTF.

The chain joins TRBV12-3 or TRBV12-4 to TRBJ2-2; D is perhaps TRBD1 (5 bases). The CDR3 is 13 amino acids. Trimming took 5 bases from V and 6 from J, leaving 10 bases between them. CDR3 residues: CASSGARAGELFF. The CDR3 nucleotides read TGTGCCAGCAGTGGGGCAAGGGCCGGGGAGCTGTTTTTT.